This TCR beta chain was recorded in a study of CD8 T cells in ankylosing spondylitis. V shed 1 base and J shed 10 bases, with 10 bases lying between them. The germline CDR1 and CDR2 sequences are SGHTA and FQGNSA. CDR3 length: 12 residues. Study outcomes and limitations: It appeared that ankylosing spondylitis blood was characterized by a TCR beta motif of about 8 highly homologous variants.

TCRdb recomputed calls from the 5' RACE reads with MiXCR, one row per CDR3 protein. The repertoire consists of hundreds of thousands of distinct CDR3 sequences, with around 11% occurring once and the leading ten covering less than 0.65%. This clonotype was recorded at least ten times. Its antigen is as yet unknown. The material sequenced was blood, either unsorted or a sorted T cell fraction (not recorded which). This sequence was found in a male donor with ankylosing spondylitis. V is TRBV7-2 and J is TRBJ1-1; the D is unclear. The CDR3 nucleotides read TGTGCCAGCAGCTTAGATGTCCCAAGAGCTTTCTTT. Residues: CASSLDVPRAFF.